Listed here are 9 T cell receptor beta chains from one sample, sequenced in a study of cytomegalovirus exposure and HLA in healthy donors. PCR amplification relied on 60 Vbeta primers (plus 13 Jbeta primers). Profiled with immunoSEQ multiplex PCR; TCRdb holds only in-frame clones, not every one. This sample has 110,000 or so clones, with over 75% found just once. Sequencing was performed on PBMCs. Every receptor here comes from a young man in good health and CMV-seropositive.

The chain uses TRBV6-6 and TRBJ2-7; 13 bases line up with TRBD2. J gave up 3 bases and V 4 bases, and 6 bases lay outside the gene matches. Germline values: CDR1 MNHNY, CDR2 SVGAGI (reference sequence). This CDR3 comprises 16 residues. CDR3 loop: CASSSRTSGGGYEQYF. Written as DNA, the CDR3 is TGTGCCAGCAGTTCGCGCACTAGCGGGGGGGGCTACGAGCAGTACTTC.

The chain carries TRBV4-1 and TRBJ1-1, with D possibly being TRBD1 (6 bases). This CDR3 contains 15 residues. The V gene lost 4 bases and the J gene lost 1 base, with 13 bases spanning the gap. Germline assignment: CDR1 MGHRA and CDR2 YSYEKL. CDR3 protein: CASSPADRRNTEAFF. The CDR3 nucleotides are TGCGCCAGCAGCCCCGCTGACAGGCGGAACACTGAAGCTTTCTTT.

This sequence joins TRBV5-1 and TRBJ1-1; D is possibly TRBD1 (5 bases). Germline V CDR1 and CDR2: SGHRS, YFSETQ. The CDR3 has 16 amino acids. Trimming pared 4 bases from V and 1 base from J, leaving 17 bases between. In DNA, the CDR3 is TGCGCCAGCAGCCTGGGGTCGGGGGACCAGAACACTGAAGCTTTCTTT. Translating it yields CASSLGSGDQNTEAFF.

The V gene is TRBV5-1, the J gene TRBJ2-7; TRBD1 matches 7 bases. Trimming cost V 0 bases and J 4 bases; bases outside gene matches: 4. The CDR3 is 14 amino acids. Germline-derived CDR1 and CDR2 are SGHRS and YFSETQ. The CDR3 bases are TGCGCCAGCAGCTTGGGACAGGGTAATTACGAGCAGTACTTC. Encoded protein: CASSLGQGNYEQYF.

The CDR3: CASSQESSYNSPLHF. CDR3 DNA: TGCGCCAGCAGCCAGGAGAGCTCCTATAATTCACCCCTCCACTTT. The chain carries TRBV4-1 and TRBJ1-6; D gene uncertain. The CDR3 runs 15 residues. With 3 bases removed from V and 0 bases from J, the gap between germline ends came to 6 bases. Germline V CDR1 and CDR2: MGHRA, YSYEKL.

This rearrangement joins TRBV28 to TRBJ1-3; D might be TRBD1 (6 bases). Between the trimmed V and J ends, which lost 6 bases and 0 bases, there was a span of 24 bases. Per the germline V gene, CDR1 is MDHEN and CDR2 is SYDVKM. CDR3 size: 19 residues. The CDR3 bases are TGTGCCAGCAGCACGAGCCCGACCCCAGGGGCAAACTCTGGAAACACCATATATTTT. Its translation is CASSTSPTPGANSGNTIYF.

J is TRBJ2-3 and V is TRBV6-1; possible D gene TRBD2, 7 bases. The CDR3 sequence is 14 residues long. Trimming cost V 8 bases and J 0 bases, with 12 bases left between them. Germline loops: CDR1 MNHNS, CDR2 SASEGT. The CDR3 DNA reads TGTGCCAGCGTCAGGGGACTAAGCACAGATACGCAGTATTTT. As protein: CASVRGLSTDTQYF.

The V and J genes are TRBV28 and TRBJ2-5, with 13 positions matching TRBD2. With V trimmed by 6 bases and J by 5 bases, 9 bases remained unmatched. The CDR3 totals 16 residues. CDR1 MDHEN and CDR2 SYDVKM come from the germline V gene. CDR3 in DNA: TGTGCCAGCAGGAGACTAGCGGGGGGAACAAAGGAGACCCAGTACTTC. Translating gives CASRRLAGGTKETQYF.

This chain connects TRBV19 to TRBJ1-5; D ambiguous. Germline-derived CDR1 and CDR2 are LNHDA and SQIVND (reference sequence). The CDR3 has 17 residues. V gave up 1 base and J gave up 0 bases, with 13 bases separating them. The DNA of the CDR3 is TGTGCCAGTAGTATAGGGCCGATCGCCCCTAGCAATCAGCCCCAGCATTTT. Its translation is CASSIGPIAPSNQPQHF.